Included here is one TCR beta chain sequence, with context. Its specificity is not known. The protocol was immunoSEQ multiplex PCR, while the TCRdb copy is restricted to in-frame clones and leaves out a portion. Of approximately 100,000 clones in the sample, 80% to 90% were seen once. The data were taken from a study of PD-1 blockade in classical Hodgkin lymphoma. Germline CDR1 LNHDA, CDR2 SQIVND (reference sequence). Trimming shortened V by 3 bases and J by 0 bases, and 13 bases separated the two germline ends. The CDR3 has 16 amino acids. Following autologous stem cell transplantation, relapse occurred in every patient, and exposure to brentuximab vedotin varied. General observations from the study: Diversity in CD4+ TCRs, unlike that measured in CD8+ TCRs, had risen significantly by C4D1.

This specimen consisted of peripheral blood mononuclear cells (PBMCs), obtained before the second cycle of nivolumab. This TCR derives from a human donor with classical Hodgkin lymphoma. The chain employs TRBV19 and TRBJ2-3, with a tentative D call TRBD1 (6 bases). The CDR3 region is CASSIPDRASTDTQYF. CDR3 in DNA: TGTGCCAGTAGTATCCCGGACAGAGCTAGCACAGATACGCAGTATTTT.